These T cell receptor beta chains were read from a single sample in a study of metastatic and nonmetastatic thyroid tumors. TCRdb redid the clone calls on the PCR reads using MiXCR. Among tens of thousands of clones listed, roughly a quarter were seen once. The sequenced material came from tumor tissue. Receptors originate from a male donor with papillary thyroid cancer or a benign thyroid nodule (not recorded which). Some clones in this sample may be carry-over from other donors' samples. Both conserved end residues are part of each CDR3. The D gene is left open where the match is weak. Clone size is stated in some rows and not others, as once, few, many or a class when expanded.

-,-,TRBJ1-2,TRBV6-1,TGTGCCAGCACCCCGAGCAGGACCTATGGCTACACCTTC,CASTPSRTYGYTF
-,-,TRBJ2-7,TRBV7-2,TGTGCCAGCAGCTACGTGACAGGCAGCTCCTGCGAGCAGTACTTC,CASSYVTGSSCEQYF
many,-,TRBJ2-5,TRBV5-6,TGTGCCAGCAGCTTAATACAGAGGGAGACCCAGTACTTC,CASSLIQRETQYF
-,-,TRBJ1-1,TRBV6-1,TGTGCCAGCAGTGACACCCTTAAGAACACTGAAGCTTTCTTT,CASSDTLKNTEAFF
many,TRBD2,TRBJ2-3,TRBV14,TGTGCCAGCAGCCGGACTAGCGGGAGTGGAGATACGCAGTATTTT,CASSRTSGSGDTQYF
many,-,TRBJ1-2,TRBV12-3/TRBV12-4,TGTGCCAGCAGCCGGGGGGTGGGCTACACCTTC,CASSRGVGYTF
many,-,TRBJ2-7,TRBV11-2,TGCGCCAGCAGCCCCCTTCACTCTTCCTACGAGCAGTACTTC,CASSPLHSSYEQYF
many,-,TRBJ2-5,TRBV6-5,TGTGCCAGCAGTTACTCGGGCCCGGGCGGGGAGACCCAGTACTTC,CASSYSGPGGETQYF
-,TRBD2,TRBJ2-7,TRBV7-2,TGTGCCAGCAGCCCCCTAGCGGTAGGACACTACGAGCAGTACTTC,CASSPLAVGHYEQYF
many,-,TRBJ2-7,TRBV10-1,TGCGCCAGCAGTCCGGGCCGAACCTACGAGCAGTACTTC,CASSPGRTYEQYF
few,-,TRBJ2-7,TRBV6-1,TGTGCCAGCAGTGACCCCAAGGTGGGGTCCTCCTACGAGCAGTACTTC,CASSDPKVGSSYEQYF
-,TRBD2,TRBJ2-3,TRBV10-3,TGTGCCTTCAGTCCCGGGGGGGGGCGCACAGATACGCGGTATTTT,CAFSPGGGRTDTRYF
many,TRBD2,TRBJ2-1,TRBV6-1,TGTGCCAGCAGTGAATGGGCTAGCGGACACAATGAGCAGTTCTTC,CASSEWASGHNEQFF
many,TRBD1,TRBJ2-3,TRBV6-4,TGTGCCAGCAGTGAAAGCAGACAGGGCGGGACAGATACGCAGTATTTT,CASSESRQGGTDTQYF
many,TRBD2,TRBJ2-3,TRBV4-1,TGCGCCAGCAGCCAACGCCCTCTAGCGGGGGGCACAGATACGCAGTATTTT,CASSQRPLAGGTDTQYF
many,TRBD1,TRBJ1-5,TRBV28,TGTGCCAGCCAGACAGGGGATAGCAATCAGCCCCAGCATTTT,CASQTGDSNQPQHF
many,TRBD1,TRBJ2-3,TRBV6-2/TRBV6-3,TGTGCCAGCAGTTACACGACAGGGGGCGACTGGGTGGATACGCAGTATTTT,CASSYTTGGDWVDTQYF
once,-,TRBJ2-1,TRBV11-2,TGTGCCAGCAGATTAGTTCATAGTACCGACGAAGATGAGCATTTCTTC,CASRLVHSTDEDEHFF
many,-,TRBJ1-5,TRBV19,TGTGCCAGTAGTATGGACCAAAGGCGTCAGCCCCAGCATTTT,CASSMDQRRQPQHF
few,TRBD2,TRBJ2-2,TRBV25-1,TGTGCCAGCGGAGGGACTAGCGGAAGTAACACCGGGGAGCTGTTTTTT,CASGGTSGSNTGELFF
many,TRBD1,TRBJ1-2,TRBV27,TGTGCCAGCAGGCGACAGGGGACGAACTATGGCTACACCTTC,CASRRQGTNYGYTF
medium-sized,TRBD1,TRBJ1-6,TRBV10-2,TGCGCCAGCAGCCCGACAGGGAGCCACTATAATTCACCCCTCCACTTT,CASSPTGSHYNSPLHF
many,TRBD1,TRBJ1-6,TRBV4-2,TGTGCCAGCAGCCACTCTTCCGGAGGGGGCCCGAATTCACCCCTCCACTTT,CASSHSSGGGPNSPLHF
many,TRBD1,TRBJ1-1,TRBV20-1,TGCAGTGCCCTTCCAACAGGGGGCGAGAGAGCTTTCTTT,CSALPTGGERAFF
-,-,TRBJ1-2,TRBV5-6,TGTGCCAGCAGCTTTATAGTGGGCTATGGCTACACCTTC,CASSFIVGYGYTF
-,-,TRBJ2-7,TRBV4-3,TGCGCCAGCAGCCAAGATCGCTTGAGAGGGGACGAGCAGTACTTC,CASSQDRLRGDEQYF